This is a list of T cell receptor beta chains from one sample in a study of control samples from healthy donors and cancer patients. Data came from immunoSEQ multiplex PCR; TCRdb stores just in-frame clones and leaves some out. Of 90,000 to 150,000 clones detected, approximately 88% appear once; the ten largest clones hold roughly 3.4%. Sequenced sample: blood. The receptors stem from a man aged 40-50 years in good health. Each CDR3 is given with its conserved first and last residue. The D gene is left open where the match is weak.

>.|TRBJ1-2|TRBV10-3|13
TGTGCCATCAGCGACAGTAATAATTATGGCTACACCTTC
CAISDSNNYGYTF
>TRBD2|TRBJ2-7|TRBV18|17
TGTGCCAGCTCACCAGCACCGGGACTAGGAGACTACTACGAGCAGTACTTC
CASSPAPGLGDYYEQYF
>.|TRBJ2-7|TRBV19|14
TGTGCCAGTAGTATTGGAGGGATCTCCTACGAGCAGTACTTC
CASSIGGISYEQYF
>.|TRBJ2-1|TRBV7-3|15
TGTGCCAGCAGCCCCCCTGGGGGTAATCACAATGAGCAGTTCTTC
CASSPPGGNHNEQFF
>TRBD1|TRBJ1-1|TRBV6-5|14
TGTGCCAGCAGCCACAGGGGAATGAACACTGAAGCTTTCTTT
CASSHRGMNTEAFF
>.|TRBJ2-7|TRBV30|13
TGTGCCTGGACTCGGGGACCCTCCTACGAGCAGTACTTC
CAWTRGPSYEQYF
>.|TRBJ1-2|TRBV5-5|16
TGTGCCAGCAGCTTGGAGGGTTGGGCAGAGAACTATGGCTACACCTTC
CASSLEGWAENYGYTF
>.|TRBJ1-2|TRBV5-1|13
TGCGCCAGCAGCTTGGTAACAGACTATGGCTACACCTTC
CASSLVTDYGYTF
>TRBD1|TRBJ1-6|TRBV30|14
TGTGCCTGGAGTTTGGGACAGAATAATTCACCCCTCCACTTT
CAWSLGQNNSPLHF
>.|TRBJ2-3|TRBV7-9|17
TGTGCCAGCGGGTGGGGGACATTTATCTCCGCCACAGATACGCAGTATTTT
CASGWGTFISATDTQYF
>.|TRBJ2-7|TRBV7-9|14
TGTGCCAGCAGCGCGACAGTTGACCACTACGAGCAGTACTTC
CASSATVDHYEQYF
>.|TRBJ1-2|TRBV5-1|13
TGCGCCAGCAGCTCCCCGGGACGGGAAGGCTACACCTTC
CASSSPGREGYTF
>.|TRBJ1-2|TRBV30|11
TGTGCCTCGCAGGAGAACTATGGCTACACCTTC
CASQENYGYTF
>TRBD2|TRBJ2-2|TRBV6-5|16
TGTGCCAGCAGTTACGATCTAGCGGGGGGTTCCGGGGAGCTGTTTTTT
CASSYDLAGGSGELFF
>.|TRBJ2-5|TRBV15|16
TGTGCCACCAGCACGAGAACGGGGTGGGCATTTGAGACCCAGTACTTC
CATSTRTGWAFETQYF
>.|TRBJ1-5|TRBV4-2|13
TGTGCCAGCAGCCAAGATGTATATCAGCCCCAGCATTTT
CASSQDVYQPQHF
>.|TRBJ1-2|TRBV6-5|12
TGTGCCAGCAGTTTTCCAGGGGCAGGCTACACCTTC
CASSFPGAGYTF
>TRBD1|TRBJ1-1|TRBV10-2|13
TGCGCCAGCAGTGGACAGGGGACCACTGAAGCTTTCTTT
CASSGQGTTEAFF
>TRBD1|TRBJ2-2|TRBV25-1|15
TGTGCCAGCAGTCCACGACAGGGTGACACCGGGGAGCTGTTTTTT
CASSPRQGDTGELFF
>.|TRBJ1-1|TRBV5-4|16
TGTGCCAGCAGCCTCTCGGCCCGGGGAAGTAGCACTGAAGCTTTCTTT
CASSLSARGSSTEAFF
>TRBD1|TRBJ1-1|TRBV19|16
TGTGCCAGTAGTCAGAAAAAAAACAGGGGGAGCACTGAAGCTTTCTTT
CASSQKKNRGSTEAFF